The 11 T cell receptor beta chains below all came from one sample that was sequenced in a study of blood T cell repertoires in COVID-19. TCRdb's copy holds only in-frame clones and misses some; the assay was immunoSEQ multiplex PCR. The sample holds fewer than 250,000 clones, around 81% seen once. Sequencing was performed on peripheral blood. The source is a woman aged 55-70 years with active or convalescent COVID-19.

V is TRBV7-2 and J is TRBJ2-1; 9 nucleotides agree with TRBD1. The J segment lost 8 bases and the V segment lost 4 bases, leaving 6 bases of the junction unmatched. The CDR3 spans 14 residues. Germline CDR1 reads SGHTA; CDR2 reads FQGNSA. The CDR3 region has the DNA TGTGCCAGCAGCTCTCAAACAGGGGGCGATGAGCAGTTCTTC. Amino acids: CASSSQTGGDEQFF.

The gene calls are TRBV24-1 and TRBJ2-1; 14 positions match TRBD2. The J segment lost 6 bases and the V segment lost 4 bases, leaving 13 bases of the junction unmatched. Germline CDR1 and CDR2: KGHDR and SFDVKD. The CDR3 is 19 residues long. CDR3 amino acids: CATSDPRGTSGSLTNEQFF. The CDR3 DNA reads TGTGCCACCAGTGACCCGAGGGGGACTAGCGGGAGTTTGACCAATGAGCAGTTCTTC.

This clone was seen only a few times. The J gene is TRBJ2-2, the V gene TRBV7-2; TRBD2 aligns across 11 bases. Germline V CDR1 and CDR2: SGHTA, FQGNSA. V was pared by 5 bases and J by 5 bases, with 10 bases of the junction left unmatched. The CDR3 has 17 residues. CDR3 in DNA: TGTGCCAGCAGCCCAACTAGCGGGAGTTATAGGACCGGGGAGCTGTTTTTT. Encoded protein: CASSPTSGSYRTGELFF.

The chain carries TRBV10-1 and TRBJ2-7; TRBD2 is a possible D gene (5 bases). Looked up from germline, CDR1 is WNHNN and CDR2 is SYGVQD (reference sequence). This CDR3 region has 13 residues. Trimming pared 0 bases from V and 3 bases from J, leaving 6 bases between. CDR3 in DNA: TGCGCCAGCAGTGAGTCTAGCGTCTACGAGCAGTACTTC. Its protein product is CASSESSVYEQYF.

DNA for the CDR3: TGTGCCAGCACCAAAGCCCGGACAGGGAGGGGGGAAAAACTGTTTTTT. This encodes CASTKARTGRGEKLFF. This rearrangement joins TRBV6-6 to TRBJ1-4, with TRBD1 matching over 8 bases. V was clipped by 7 bases and J by 8 bases; unmatched bases: 15. The CDR3 is 16 residues long. Germline CDR1 MNHNY, CDR2 SVGAGI (reference sequence).

The chain is built from TRBV19 and TRBJ2-1, with a tentative D call TRBD2 (6 bases). The V end was cut by 4 bases, the J end by 4 bases, with 14 bases between. CDR3 size: 15 residues. From germline, CDR1 is LNHDA and CDR2 SQIVND (reference sequence). The CDR3 DNA sequence: TGTGCCAGTAGTAGGGAGGACTTTCCTTACAATGAGCAGTTCTTC. Protein product: CASSREDFPYNEQFF.

The rearrangement joins TRBV5-1 to TRBJ1-1, with D possibly being TRBD1 (6 bases). Per the germline V gene, CDR1 is SGHRS and CDR2 is YFSETQ. V lost 0 bases and J 3 bases, leaving 6 bases between the germline ends. This CDR3 comprises 13 residues. DNA for the CDR3: TGCGCCAGCAGCTTGGACAGGGACACTGAAGCTTTCTTT. Translation: CASSLDRDTEAFF. The full variable domain, with the rest looked up from reference TRBV5-1 and TRBJ1-1, is KAGVTQTPRYLIKTRGQQVTLSCSPISGHRSVSWYQQTPGQGLQFLFEYFSETQRNKGNFPGRFSGRQFSNSRSEMNVSTLELGDSALYLCASSLDRDTEAFFGQGTRLTVV.

V usage is TRBV3-1 (or the pseudogene TRBV3-2) and J usage is TRBJ1-5; possibly TRBD1 for D (6 bases). With 8 bases removed from V and 7 bases from J, the gap between germline ends came to 15 bases. The CDR3 covers 13 residues. Germline V lookup: CDR1 LGHDT, CDR2 YNNKEL (reference sequence). The CDR3 DNA reads TGTGCCAGCTCAGTATGGGGGGGCCAGCCCCAGCATTTT. Residues: CASSVWGGQPQHF.

The rearrangement uses TRBV30 and TRBJ1-4, with TRBD1 identical over 7 bases. The CDR3 consists of 15 residues. J was trimmed by 6 bases and V by 5 bases; bases with no gene match: 12. CDR1 GTSNPN and CDR2 SVGIG come from the germline V gene (reference sequence). The CDR3 region has the DNA TGTGCCTGGGACCGAGACAGGGCGGTCCATGAAAAACTGTTTTTT. Protein product: CAWDRDRAVHEKLFF.

The J gene is TRBJ1-1, the V gene TRBV4-2, with 8 bases identical to TRBD1. Germline V gives CDR1 LGHNA, CDR2 YNFKEQ. This CDR3 has 16 residues. The trim removed 0 bases at V and 4 bases at J, leaving 7 bases unmatched. The CDR3 DNA is TGTGCCAGCAGCCAAGAGGGCAGGGGGCAGCTCACTGAAGCTTTCTTT. This encodes CASSQEGRGQLTEAFF.

J is TRBJ2-3 and V is TRBV18; tentative D call: TRBD1 (6 bases). The germline V gene encodes CDR1 KGHSH and CDR2 LQKENI. The ends were cut back, 4 bases at V and 0 bases at J, with 11 bases in the middle. The length of the CDR3 is 15 residues. The CDR3 region has the DNA TGTGCCAGCTCACAGCGGACAGCTAGCACAGATACGCAGTATTTT. It yields the protein CASSQRTASTDTQYF.